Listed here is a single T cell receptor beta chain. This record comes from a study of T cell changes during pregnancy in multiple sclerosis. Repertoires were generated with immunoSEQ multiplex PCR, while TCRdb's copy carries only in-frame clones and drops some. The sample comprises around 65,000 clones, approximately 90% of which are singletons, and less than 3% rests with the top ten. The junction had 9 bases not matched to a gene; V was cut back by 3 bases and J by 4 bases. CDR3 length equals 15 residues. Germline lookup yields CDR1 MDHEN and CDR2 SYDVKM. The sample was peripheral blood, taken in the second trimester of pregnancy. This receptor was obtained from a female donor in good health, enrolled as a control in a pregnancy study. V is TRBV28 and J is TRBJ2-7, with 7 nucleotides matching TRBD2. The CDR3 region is CASSFASSGKYEQYF. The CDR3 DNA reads TGTGCCAGCAGTTTTGCCTCTAGCGGAAAGTACGAGCAGTACTTC.